A single sample gave rise to the 28 T cell receptor beta chains below, sequenced in a study of OX40 agonist ivuxolimab in advanced cancers. The protocol used for the library was the immunoSEQ multiplex PCR assay. TCRdb holds this immuneACCESS table with in-frame rearrangements only. Some clones are missing; in checked studies, unresolved V genes explain under half, and the rest has no known cause. Across this sample there are some 100,000 clones, with approximately 86% seen only once. Of the sample, about 0.82% falls within the top ten clones. The sequencing here drew on CD4+ or CD8+ T cells sorted from blood, taken in a trial of the OX40 agonist ivuxolimab. The receptors were gathered from an adult with an advanced solid tumor such as melanoma, head and neck, liver or kidney cancer.

Remarks on this clone: At one of its ends the junction is not consistent with the germline gene, which may arise from a read error. The rearrangement links TRBV10-3 to TRBJ2-1; D gene ambiguous. In germline, CDR1 is ENHRY, CDR2 SYGVKD. There are 15 residues in the CDR3. DNA for the CDR3: TGTGCCATCAGTGTCACTCTAGACTCTGGGAATGAGCTGTTCTTC. Translation gives CAISVTLDSGNELFF.

The chain recombines TRBV5-5 with TRBJ2-2; D assignment may be TRBD1 or TRBD2 (5 bases each). CDR3 size: 15 residues. V was clipped by 2 bases and J by 8 bases, with 16 bases between them. From germline, CDR1 is SGHKS and CDR2 YYEKEE (reference sequence). The chain's CDR3 is CASSLGTEPRGELFF. The CDR3 DNA sequence: TGTGCCAGCAGCTTAGGGACGGAACCTCGGGGGGAGCTGTTTTTT. Looking up the rest from reference TRBV5-5 and TRBJ2-2 gives the full variable domain: DAGVTQSPTHLIKTRGQQVTLRCSPISGHKSVSWYQQVLGQGPQFIFQYYEKEERGRGNFPDRFSARQFPNYSSELNVNALLLGDSALYLCASSLGTEPRGELFFGEGSRLTVL.

The rearrangement uses TRBV28 and TRBJ1-5; possible D gene TRBD1, 6 bases. The CDR3 length is 16 residues. V dropped 2 bases and J dropped 6 bases, with 17 bases sitting between them. Germline V gene sequence: CDR1 MDHEN, CDR2 SYDVKM. The CDR3 region has the DNA TGTGCCAGCAGTTTAATCCACAGGGTGGGTTCTCAGCCCCAGCATTTT. It encodes CASSLIHRVGSQPQHF.

The rearrangement joins TRBV9 to TRBJ1-2; 7 nucleotides align to TRBD1. Germline CDR1 and CDR2: SGDLS and YYNGEE. CDR3 length: 13 amino acids. V dropped 3 bases and J dropped 5; count of bases not matched to a gene: 4. CDR3 sequence reads: CASSAGTAYGYTF. CDR3 in DNA: TGTGCCAGCAGCGCCGGGACAGCATATGGCTACACCTTC.

The genes are TRBV11-3 and TRBJ2-1, with 16 bases identical to TRBD2. This CDR3 region has 17 residues. In germline, CDR1 is SGHNT, CDR2 YENEEA. V was clipped by 5 bases and J by 5 bases; unmatched bases: 6. The CDR3 is CASSPGTSGGAHNEQFF. The CDR3 DNA reads TGTGCCAGCAGCCCAGGGACTAGCGGGGGGGCCCACAATGAGCAGTTCTTC.

The chain has TRBV14 and TRBJ2-5, with D unclear. The V gene lost 4 bases and the J gene lost 4 bases, with 10 bases spanning the gap. Germline V gives CDR1 SGHDN, CDR2 FVKESK. The CDR3 has 13 amino acids. CDR3 coding DNA: TGTGCCAGCAGCCCCCGGGTAGGAGAGACCCAGTACTTC. Translating gives CASSPRVGETQYF.

The chain recombines TRBV11-1 with TRBJ2-2; D is perhaps TRBD2 (6 bases). V lost 2 bases and J 7 bases, leaving 11 bases between the germline ends. The CDR3 spans 14 residues. Germline assignment: CDR1 SGHAT and CDR2 FQDESV (reference sequence). The CDR3 DNA reads TGTGCCAGCAGCTTACGAGGGAGGAGCGGGGAGCTGTTTTTT. It specifies CASSLRGRSGELFF.

This clone was counted once. The V gene is TRBV5-1, the J gene TRBJ2-3; 11 bases agree with TRBD2. With 4 bases clipped from V and 3 bases from J, the junction kept 7 bases outside the gene matches. The CDR3 extends over 16 amino acids. The germline V gene encodes CDR1 SGHRS and CDR2 YFSETQ. The CDR3 spells CASSTGLAGSTDTQYF. The CDR3 region has the DNA TGCGCCAGCAGCACAGGACTAGCGGGCTCTACAGATACGCAGTATTTT. The full variable domain, rest sourced from reference TRBV5-1 and TRBJ2-3, is KAGVTQTPRYLIKTRGQQVTLSCSPISGHRSVSWYQQTPGQGLQFLFEYFSETQRNKGNFPGRFSGRQFSNSRSEMNVSTLELGDSALYLCASSTGLAGSTDTQYFGPGTRLTVL.

V and J are TRBV7-2 and TRBJ2-1, with D unclear. CDR3 length: 15 amino acids. Trimming cost V 6 bases and J 9 bases, with 21 bases left between them. Germline V gene lookup returns CDR1 SGHTA and CDR2 FQGNSA. The CDR3 sequence: CASSLNPTPSSEQFF. CDR3 nucleotides: TGTGCCAGCAGTTTAAATCCCACCCCGTCAAGTGAGCAGTTCTTC.

This chain uses TRBV6-5 with TRBJ2-2, with a possible D match to TRBD2 (5 bases). The CDR3 loop spans 15 amino acids. Per the germline V gene, CDR1 is MNHEY and CDR2 is SVGAGI. V shed 7 bases and J shed 4 bases, with 16 bases lying between them. CDR3 sequence (DNA): TGTGCCAGCACCACTTCGGGATCGGTCACCGGGGAGCTGTTTTTT. Protein sequence: CASTTSGSVTGELFF.

CDR3 sequence reads: CASQQGSNTGELFF. The CDR3 DNA follows: TGTGCCAGTCAACAGGGTTCAAACACCGGGGAGCTGTTTTTT. The chain joins TRBV19 to TRBJ2-2, with D possibly matching TRBD1 (6 bases). The CDR3 loop spans 14 amino acids. Germline assignment: CDR1 LNHDA and CDR2 SQIVND (reference sequence). Trimming cost V 8 bases and J 2 bases, with 12 bases left between them.

This chain uses TRBV11-2 with TRBJ1-3; D is uncertain. Trimming pared 5 bases from V and 0 bases from J, leaving 14 bases between. The germline V gene has CDR1 SGHAT and CDR2 FQNNGV. The CDR3 loop spans 16 amino acids. The CDR3 sequence: CASSLPTGISGNTIYF. The CDR3 DNA follows: TGTGCCAGCAGCCTGCCGACGGGTATCTCTGGAAACACCATATATTTT.

The V call is TRBV27, the J call TRBJ2-7; 7 bases align to TRBD2. Trimming cost V 5 bases and J 4 bases; bases outside gene matches: 11. CDR1 and CDR2 from the germline V gene are MNHEY and SMNVEV (reference sequence). This CDR3 spans 15 amino acids. CDR3 amino acids: CASSPTLAGVYEQYF. The CDR3 bases are TGTGCCAGCAGTCCCACCCTTGCGGGGGTATACGAGCAGTACTTC.

The chain employs TRBV27 and TRBJ2-1; D gene uncertain. CDR1 is MNHEY and CDR2 is SMNVEV in the germline V gene (reference sequence). The V gene lost 0 bases and the J gene lost 12 bases, with 15 bases spanning the gap. The CDR3 totals 14 residues. CDR3 protein: CASSLSERYPRQFF. CDR3 nucleotide sequence: TGTGCCAGCAGTTTATCAGAGAGGTACCCTCGGCAGTTCTTC.

The chain links TRBV5-1 to TRBJ2-7, with D possibly matching TRBD1 (5 bases). The CDR3 spans 14 residues. Trimming pared 0 bases from V and 5 bases from J, leaving 12 bases between. Germline values: CDR1 SGHRS, CDR2 YFSETQ. This CDR3 is CASSLGQGHDEQYF. In DNA, the CDR3 is TGCGCCAGCAGCTTGGGTCAGGGCCACGACGAGCAGTACTTC.

The genes are TRBV30 and TRBJ1-4; 8 nucleotides align to TRBD1. J gave up 8 bases and V 4 bases, and 9 bases lay outside the gene matches. The CDR3 runs 14 residues. Germline-derived CDR1 and CDR2 are GTSNPN and SVGIG (reference sequence). CDR3 region: CAWTRQGAREKLFF. The CDR3, as DNA: TGTGCCTGGACTCGGCAGGGGGCGAGGGAAAAACTGTTTTTT.

The chain carries TRBV7-3 and TRBJ2-3; the match to TRBD2 covers 7 bases. With V trimmed by 5 bases and J by 0 bases, 8 bases remained unmatched. This CDR3 comprises 16 residues. From germline, CDR1 is SGHTA and CDR2 FQGTGA. CDR3 in DNA: TGTGCCAGCAGCCCAGGGAGCGGGGCTAGCACAGATACGCAGTATTTT. Encoded protein: CASSPGSGASTDTQYF.

The chain is built from TRBV19 and TRBJ1-2, with D hard to call. Between the trimmed V and J ends, which lost 6 bases and 5 bases, there was a span of 16 bases. Germline V gene sequence: CDR1 LNHDA, CDR2 SQIVND (reference sequence). The CDR3 spans 14 residues. The CDR3 coding sequence is TGTGCCAGTAGCATTCTGGGGATCGGTTATGGCTACACCTTC. Amino acid sequence: CASSILGIGYGYTF.

This chain connects TRBV28 to TRBJ1-3; 7 positions agree with TRBD1. J gave up 3 bases and V 3 bases, and 5 bases lay outside the gene matches. This CDR3 region has 15 residues. From germline, CDR1 is MDHEN and CDR2 SYDVKM. In DNA form, the CDR3 reads TGTGCCAGCAGTTTCACAGGGGAGAGTGGAAACACCATATATTTT. Its protein is CASSFTGESGNTIYF.

DNA for the CDR3: TGTGCCAGCAGCGTAGACCGGGCCTCAGAGACCCAGTACTTC. It codes for CASSVDRASETQYF. The chain joins TRBV9 to TRBJ2-5; unclear D gene. CDR3 length: 14 amino acids. The V end was cut by 0 bases, the J end by 4 bases, with 10 bases between. Germline values: CDR1 SGDLS, CDR2 YYNGEE.

CDR3 nucleotides: TGCGCCAGTCATACGGGGGTTGGGGCCAACGTCCTGACTTTC. Translation gives CASHTGVGANVLTF. The V gene is TRBV5-1, the J gene TRBJ2-6; D might be TRBD2 (6 bases). This CDR3 comprises 14 residues. Germline CDR1 reads SGHRS; CDR2 reads YFSETQ. V was shortened by 8 bases and J by 3 bases, with 12 bases between the two germline ends.

This sequence joins TRBV19 and TRBJ2-1; D might be TRBD1 or TRBD2, each matching 5 bases. CDR1 LNHDA and CDR2 SQIVND come from the germline V gene (reference sequence). Trimming took off 0 bases at V and 4 bases at J, with 13 bases between the two ends. The CDR3 has 16 residues. Here the CDR3 reads CASSIDGTSFYNEQFF. As DNA, the CDR3 is TGTGCCAGTAGTATAGACGGGACCAGCTTTTACAATGAGCAGTTCTTC.

This clone appeared a single time. The chain uses TRBV6-6 and TRBJ2-7; possible D gene TRBD2, 5 bases. Germline assignment: CDR1 MNHNY and CDR2 SVGAGI (reference sequence). The CDR3 contains 12 residues. Trimming left V 7 bases short and J 5 bases short, with 12 bases between. The CDR3 loop is CASNRPGDEQYV. CDR3 bases: TGTGCCAGCAATAGACCCGGGGACGAGCAGTACGTC.

The chain joins TRBV30 to TRBJ2-3; no firm D call. V was cut by 0 bases and J by 7 bases, with 5 bases left in between. The CDR3 contains 11 residues. Germline V gene data show CDR1 as GTSNPN and CDR2 as SVGIG (reference sequence). The CDR3 is CAWSVQNTQYF. The CDR3 DNA is TGTGCCTGGAGTGTACAAAATACGCAGTATTTT.

This chain connects TRBV29-1 to TRBJ1-3, with D maybe TRBD1 (5 bases). CDR1 and CDR2 (germline): SQVTM, ANQGSEA. Trimming removed 7 bases at V and 4 bases at J, with 17 bases between. This CDR3 comprises 14 residues. CDR3 bases: TGCAGCGCTAATCAGGGTGGGTCGGGAAACACCATATATTTT. It encodes CSANQGGSGNTIYF.

The chain couples TRBV30 to TRBJ1-2; no firm D call. The CDR3 loop spans 13 amino acids. V was clipped by 1 base and J by 4 bases, with 10 bases between them. The germline gives CDR1 GTSNPN, CDR2 SVGIG (reference sequence). CDR3 region: CAWSDWRGYGYTF. The CDR3 DNA is TGTGCCTGGAGTGACTGGCGCGGCTATGGCTACACCTTC.

This clone appeared a single time. The chain employs TRBV13 and TRBJ2-5, with 7 bases lining up with TRBD1. The CDR3 contains 14 residues. Germline V gene lookup returns CDR1 PRHDT and CDR2 FYEKMQ (reference sequence). Trimming took 5 bases from V and 4 from J; bases not matched to a gene: 7. Written as DNA, the CDR3 is TGTGCCAGCAGCCCTCTAAGGGGGCGAGAGACCCAGTACTTC. Its protein is CASSPLRGRETQYF.

The chain employs TRBV5-4 and TRBJ2-5; 10 nucleotides match TRBD2. Looked up from germline, CDR1 is SGHNT and CDR2 is YYREEE (reference sequence). V shed 1 base and J 5 bases; nucleotides not matched to a gene: 5. The CDR3 extends over 15 amino acids. Written as DNA, the CDR3 is TGTGCCAGCAGCTTGCAGCTAGCGGGAGCGGAGACCCAGTACTTC. Its translation: CASSLQLAGAETQYF.